The source of this T cell receptor (beta chain) is a study of T cells in Graves' hyperthyroidism and ophthalmopathy. Regarding the study as a whole: Blood held most thyroid clonotypes expanded above 0.001 frequency.

Amplified TCR beta CDR3 regions derived from RNA transcripts. TCR CDR3 regions were first amplified by RT-PCR with HTBI primers. TCRdb processed the multiplex PCR reads anew with MiXCR; each CDR3 protein has one entry. This sample has roughly 180,000 distinct CDR3 sequences, with 9.4% found just once. A remark on this clonotype: Its antigen is as yet unknown. One junction end does not reproduce the germline sequence, and a read error may be involved.

The CDR3 spans 20 residues. Germline values: CDR1 SGHTA, CDR2 FQGNSA. Diagnoses rested on clinical symptoms, serum thyroxine and TRAb, thyroid ultrasound and orbital computed tomography. Each 10 ml fresh peripheral blood draw supplied the PBMCs. Material: blood. The chain joins TRBV7-2 to TRBJ2-3; 11 positions match TRBD2. This clonotype was obtained from a woman under 30 with Graves' hyperthyroidism that later progressed to Graves' ophthalmopathy. The CDR3 DNA follows: TGTGCCAGCAGCTTCTTAAGGACGGCCCTCACTAGCGGGGGTCCAGAAACGCAGTATTTT. Amino acids: CASSFLRTALTSGGPETQYF.